This T cell receptor (beta chain) is drawn from a study of blood T cell repertoires in COVID-19 (dated by TCRdb to the early 2020s). Looking at the study overall: The collaborator samples originated in the United States, Italy and Spain and spanned the acute and convalescent phases of COVID-19. The material from the prospective study consisted of cDNA or gDNA derived from T cells, B-cell-depleted T cells, or PBMCs. The dataset comprised deeply sampled blood TCRbeta repertoires from subjects exposed to, actively infected with, or recovered from COVID-19. The repertoires were released in a freely available public database meant as a resource for research on the immune response to SARS-CoV-2. The samples were drawn from the first 160 participants of the ongoing ImmuneRACE study and from over a thousand subjects provided by 6 global collaborators. A de-identified subject ID, COVID-19 status, age in years and sex were almost always included in the sample metadata. Where available, HLA class I and class II types were obtained from metadata supplied by the sample provider rather than from assay-based typing. Paper-wide results and their limitations: The quantity of clinical and demographic metadata differed by source and by participant and was supplied without curation.

Including the terminal cysteine and phenylalanine, the CDR3 comprises 20 residues. Kept here is only the CDR3 DNA, which spans 60 bases and is read in frame from base 1. After removal of 6 bases from V and 1 base from J, the junction retains 18 bases not matched to a gene. For CDR1 and CDR2, the germline V gene lists MDHEN and SYDVKM. In the prospective study, participants were about 18 to 95 years old, resided in about 25 geographic areas of the United States, and were enrolled through a virtual design. In the prospective study, participants were assigned to cohorts based on the clinical history participants reported in a screening survey and a study questionnaire. Recovered participants in ImmuneRACE Cohort 3 were defined as having two consecutive negative NP/OP PCR tests, clearance from a healthcare professional, or resolution of symptoms. Mobile phlebotomists in the prospective study collected whole blood, serum and a nasopharyngeal or oropharyngeal swab from every participant. Additional blood draws and questionnaires over an approximately two-month period could optionally be provided by prospective study participants. Before DNA extraction, blood samples from the prospective study were shipped at room temperature or frozen.

On this clone itself: The target of this receptor is not known. No base-level quality is on record; no much larger clone is a single base apart.

TCRbeta CDR3 regions were amplified from genomic DNA using the immunoSEQ Assay, a bias-controlled multiplex PCR. The published analysis was carried out like this. Within the assay, amplification of reference gene primers was used to estimate how many nucleated cells each sample contained. Sequence reads were collapsed and filtered to measure the absolute abundance of every unique TCRbeta CDR3 rearrangement. For each sample, productive Simpson clonality was calculated by taking the square root of Simpson's diversity index across productive rearrangements. In TCRdb, the immuneACCESS table is reduced to in-frame sequences with V and J assigned. These tables do not hold every clone; where another copy was compared, an unresolved V gene accounts for under half, and the others remain unexplained. That table furnishes V, J and clone size, whereas the DNA furnished D and trimming. The sample table lists around 430,000 clones, 87% of them with a count of one. The ten largest clonotypes hold roughly 9.4% of the sample.

The chain is encoded by TRBV28 joined to TRBJ2-5, and 12 junction bases match TRBD2. Sequences were obtained from PBMCs or T cells enriched from blood (not recorded which). The sequence was collected from a woman in her forties or fifties who had recovered from COVID-19. The sequence in DNA is TGTGCCAGCAGAACCCCGTTTCCGCTAGCGGGGGGGGATACCCAAGAGACCCAGTACTTC. It is translated as CASRTPFPLAGGDTQETQYF.